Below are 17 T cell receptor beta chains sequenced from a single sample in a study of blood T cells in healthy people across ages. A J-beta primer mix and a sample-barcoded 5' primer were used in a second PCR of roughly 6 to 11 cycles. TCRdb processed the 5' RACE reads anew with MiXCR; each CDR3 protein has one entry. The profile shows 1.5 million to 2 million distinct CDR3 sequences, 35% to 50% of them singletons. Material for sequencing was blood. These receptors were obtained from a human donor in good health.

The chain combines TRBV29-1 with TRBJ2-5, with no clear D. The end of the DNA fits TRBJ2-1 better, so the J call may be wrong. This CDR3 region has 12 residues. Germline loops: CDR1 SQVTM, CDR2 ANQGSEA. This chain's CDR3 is CSVAAAQETQFF. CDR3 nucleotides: TGCAGCGTTGCGGCGGCTCAAGAGACCCAGTTCTTC.

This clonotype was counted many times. The CDR3 loop reads CSAVGTVALYEQYF. The CDR3 DNA sequence: TGCAGTGCTGTCGGGACAGTAGCCCTCTACGAGCAGTACTTC. The chain joins TRBV20-1 to TRBJ2-7; 7 bases line up with TRBD1. J was trimmed by 3 bases and V by 5 bases; bases with no gene match: 10. The CDR3 is 14 residues long. Germline V CDR1 and CDR2: DFQATT, SNEGSKA (reference sequence).

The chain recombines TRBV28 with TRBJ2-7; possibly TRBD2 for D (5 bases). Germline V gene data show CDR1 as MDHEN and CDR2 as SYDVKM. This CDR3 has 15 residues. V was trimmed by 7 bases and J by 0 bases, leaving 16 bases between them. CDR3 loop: CASKVLGISSYEQYF. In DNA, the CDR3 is TGTGCCAGCAAAGTCCTCGGGATTAGCTCCTACGAGCAGTACTTC.

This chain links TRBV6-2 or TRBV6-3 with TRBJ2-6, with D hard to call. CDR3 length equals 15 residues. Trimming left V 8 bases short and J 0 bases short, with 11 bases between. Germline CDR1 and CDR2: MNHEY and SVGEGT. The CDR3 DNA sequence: TGTGCCAGCCACACCCTAACCTCTGGGGCCAACGTCCTGACTTTC. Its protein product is CASHTLTSGANVLTF.

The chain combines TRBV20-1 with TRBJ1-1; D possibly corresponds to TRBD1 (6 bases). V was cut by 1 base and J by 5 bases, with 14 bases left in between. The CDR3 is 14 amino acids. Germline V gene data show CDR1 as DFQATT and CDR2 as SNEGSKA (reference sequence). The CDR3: CSARGGRGSTEAFF. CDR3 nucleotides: TGCAGTGCTAGAGGGGGCAGGGGATCGACTGAAGCTTTCTTT.

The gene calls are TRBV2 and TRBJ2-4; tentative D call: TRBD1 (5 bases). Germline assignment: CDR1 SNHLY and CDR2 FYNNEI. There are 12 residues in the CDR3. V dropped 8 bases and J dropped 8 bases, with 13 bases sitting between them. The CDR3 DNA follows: TGTGCCAGCCGTCCGAGCAGGGACATTCAGTACTTC. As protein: CASRPSRDIQYF.

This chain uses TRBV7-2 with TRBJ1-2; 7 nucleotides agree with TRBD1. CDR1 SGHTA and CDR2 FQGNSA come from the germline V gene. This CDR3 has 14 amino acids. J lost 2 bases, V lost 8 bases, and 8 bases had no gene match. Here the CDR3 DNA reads TGTGCCAGCCGTCACAGGGGTGAAAACTATGGCTACACCTTC. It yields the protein CASRHRGENYGYTF.

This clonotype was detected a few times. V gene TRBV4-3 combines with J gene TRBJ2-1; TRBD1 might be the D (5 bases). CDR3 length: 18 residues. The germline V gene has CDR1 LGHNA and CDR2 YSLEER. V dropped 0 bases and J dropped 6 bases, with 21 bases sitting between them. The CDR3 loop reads CASSQDHPGREGVNEQFF. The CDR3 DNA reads TGCGCCAGCAGCCAAGATCATCCGGGCAGGGAAGGGGTCAATGAGCAGTTCTTC.

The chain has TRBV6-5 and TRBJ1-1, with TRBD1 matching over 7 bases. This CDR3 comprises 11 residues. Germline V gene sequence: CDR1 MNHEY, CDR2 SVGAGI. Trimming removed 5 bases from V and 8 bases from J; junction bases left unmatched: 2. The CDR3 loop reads CASSTDREAFF. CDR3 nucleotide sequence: TGTGCCAGCAGTACGGACAGGGAAGCTTTCTTT.

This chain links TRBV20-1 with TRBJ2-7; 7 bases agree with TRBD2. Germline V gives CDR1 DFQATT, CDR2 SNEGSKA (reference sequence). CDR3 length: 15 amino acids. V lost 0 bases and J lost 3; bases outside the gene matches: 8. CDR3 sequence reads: CSARDRKAGHYEQYF. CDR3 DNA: TGCAGTGCTAGAGATAGAAAAGCGGGGCACTACGAGCAGTACTTC.

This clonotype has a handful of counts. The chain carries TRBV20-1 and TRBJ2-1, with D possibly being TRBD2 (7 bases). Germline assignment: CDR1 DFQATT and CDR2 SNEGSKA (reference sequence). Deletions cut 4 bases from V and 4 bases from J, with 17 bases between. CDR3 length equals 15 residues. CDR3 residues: CSATNRGASYNEQFF. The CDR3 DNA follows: TGCAGTGCTACAAATCGGGGGGCCTCTTACAATGAGCAGTTCTTC.

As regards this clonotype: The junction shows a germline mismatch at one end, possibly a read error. CDR3 nucleotides: TGCAGCGTGGGACTAGCGGAGGCAGATATGCAGTATTTT. Its protein is CSVGLAEADMQYF. The V and J genes are TRBV29-1 and TRBJ2-3; 11 bases match TRBD2. Germline CDR1 is SQVTM and CDR2 is ANQGSEA. The CDR3 totals 13 residues.

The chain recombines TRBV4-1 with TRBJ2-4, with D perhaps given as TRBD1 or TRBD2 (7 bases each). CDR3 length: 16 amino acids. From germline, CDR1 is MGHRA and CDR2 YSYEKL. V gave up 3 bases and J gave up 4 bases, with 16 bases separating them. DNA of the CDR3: TGCGCCAGCAGCCAGGCCGACCAGGGGGGGAAAAACATTCAGTACTTC. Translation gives CASSQADQGGKNIQYF.

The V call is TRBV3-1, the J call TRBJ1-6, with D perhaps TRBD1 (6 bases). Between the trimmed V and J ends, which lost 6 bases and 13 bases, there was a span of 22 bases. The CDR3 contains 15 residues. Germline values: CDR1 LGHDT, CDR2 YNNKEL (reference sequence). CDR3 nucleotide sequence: TGTGCCAGCAGTTTAAGGCAGGGGATAGGTTCCCCCCTCCACTTT. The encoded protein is CASSLRQGIGSPLHF.

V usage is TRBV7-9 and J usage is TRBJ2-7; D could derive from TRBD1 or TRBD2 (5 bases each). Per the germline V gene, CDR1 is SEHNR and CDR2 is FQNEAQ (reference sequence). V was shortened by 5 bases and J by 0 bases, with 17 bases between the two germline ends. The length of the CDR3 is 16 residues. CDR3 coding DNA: TGTGCCAGCAGCCCCGCCCTCGAGGGGCTCTCCTACGAGCAGTACTTC. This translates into CASSPALEGLSYEQYF.

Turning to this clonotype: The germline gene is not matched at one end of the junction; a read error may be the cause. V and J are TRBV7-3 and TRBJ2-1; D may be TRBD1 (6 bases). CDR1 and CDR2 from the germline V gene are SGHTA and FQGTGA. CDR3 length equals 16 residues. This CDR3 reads CASSPMGASAYNERFF. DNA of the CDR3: TGTGCCAGCAGCCCTATGGGGGCCTCAGCCTACAATGAGCGGTTCTTC.

The CDR3 DNA follows: TGTGCCAGCAGGAGGGACAGGGGAGTTTCTGGAAATGAAAAACTGTTTTTT. Translation: CASRRDRGVSGNEKLFF. The chain uses TRBV12-3 or TRBV12-4 and TRBJ1-4; 10 bases are shared with TRBD1. The V gene end was trimmed by 6 bases and the J gene end by 5 bases; junction bases not matched to a gene: 12. The CDR3 extends over 17 amino acids.